This T cell receptor beta chain was sequenced during a study of OX40 agonist ivuxolimab in advanced cancers. General observations from the study: Which antigen the expanded peripheral T cells recognized is unknown.

This CDR3 is built from 13 residues. Between the trimmed V and J ends, which lost 4 bases and 4 bases, there was a span of 8 bases. Germline V gene data show CDR1 as MGHRA and CDR2 as YSYEKL. Concerning this clone itself: Its matching antigen is unknown.

Measured with immunoSEQ multiplex PCR; TCRdb has only the in-frame clones, and not every one. The table has about 20,000 clones, just over 70% seen once. A history of autoimmune disease or systemic immunosuppression excluded patients. The chain recombines TRBV4-1 with TRBJ1-5; D is unclear. This TCR was sampled from an adult with an advanced solid tumor such as melanoma, head and neck, liver or kidney cancer. Here the sequenced sample was CD4+ or CD8+ T cells sorted from blood, taken in a trial of the OX40 agonist ivuxolimab. CDR3 sequence (DNA): TGCGCCAGCAGCCCCGGAATTAATCAGCCCCAGCATTTT. This encodes CASSPGINQPQHF.